This T cell receptor (beta chain) is from a study of cytomegalovirus exposure and HLA in healthy donors. Overall study: Later, an analysis reported that the 130 or so validation repertoires had used the same platform as the approximately 690 first-cohort repertoires.

While the first cohort had 600 to 750 subjects, the donors belonged to the separate validation cohort of about 120 subjects. Study-wide points: Published work reported that the classifier diagnosed cytomegalovirus status with high specificity and sensitivity.

Trimming took off 0 bases at V and 7 bases at J, with 8 bases between the two ends. This CDR3 is built from 13 residues. CDR1 is SGHRS, CDR2 YFSETQ, per germline. This table comes from immunoSEQ multiplex PCR, and its TCRdb copy is limited to in-frame clones, with some not included. The profile shows about 150,000 clones, more than 75% of them singletons. In regard to this clone: Its matching antigen is unknown.

The chain joins TRBV5-1 to TRBJ2-1; D unresolved. This receptor was identified in a man aged 18 to 30 in good health and CMV-seronegative. Sequenced input: PBMCs. The CDR3 region has the DNA TGCGCCAGCAGCTTGGCTTCCGGTAATGAGCAGTTCTTC. Translated: CASSLASGNEQFF.